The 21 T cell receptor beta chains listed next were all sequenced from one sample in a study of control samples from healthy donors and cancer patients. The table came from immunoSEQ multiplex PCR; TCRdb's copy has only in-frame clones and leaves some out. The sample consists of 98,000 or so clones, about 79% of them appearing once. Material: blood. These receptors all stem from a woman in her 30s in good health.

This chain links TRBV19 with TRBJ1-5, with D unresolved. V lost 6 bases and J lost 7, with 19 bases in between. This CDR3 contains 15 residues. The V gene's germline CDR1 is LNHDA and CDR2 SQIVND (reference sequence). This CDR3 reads CASSPSWGKDQPQHF. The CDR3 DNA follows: TGTGCCAGTAGCCCCAGTTGGGGTAAGGACCAGCCCCAGCATTTT.

The CDR3 protein is CASSLTSDEQFF. As DNA, the CDR3 is TGCGCCAGCAGCTTGACTAGTGATGAGCAGTTCTTC. The chain recombines TRBV5-1 with TRBJ2-1, with D perhaps TRBD2 (5 bases). Germline V CDR1 and CDR2: SGHRS, YFSETQ. V dropped 1 base and J dropped 8 bases, with 7 bases sitting between them. The CDR3 extends over 12 amino acids.

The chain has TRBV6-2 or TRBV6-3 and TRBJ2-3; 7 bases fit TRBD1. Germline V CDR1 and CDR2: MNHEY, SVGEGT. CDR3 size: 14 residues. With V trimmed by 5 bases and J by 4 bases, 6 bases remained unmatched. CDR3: CASSDRVGADTQYF. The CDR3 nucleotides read TGTGCCAGCAGTGACAGGGTGGGGGCAGATACGCAGTATTTT.

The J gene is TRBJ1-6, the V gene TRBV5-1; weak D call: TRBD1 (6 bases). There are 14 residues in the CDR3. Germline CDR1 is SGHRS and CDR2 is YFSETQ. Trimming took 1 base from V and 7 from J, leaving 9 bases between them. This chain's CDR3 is CASSLTGPNSPLHF. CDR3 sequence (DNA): TGCGCCAGCAGCTTGACAGGGCCCAATTCACCCCTCCACTTT.

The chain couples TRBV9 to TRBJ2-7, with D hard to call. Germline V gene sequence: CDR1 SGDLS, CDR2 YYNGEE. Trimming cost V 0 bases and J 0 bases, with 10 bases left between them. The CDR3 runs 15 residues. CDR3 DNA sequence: TGTGCCAGCAGCGTAGCGGCGGCCAGCTCCTACGAGCAGTACTTC. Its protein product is CASSVAAASSYEQYF. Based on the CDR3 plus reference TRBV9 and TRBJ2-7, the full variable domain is DSGVTQTPKHLITATGQRVTLRCSPRSGDLSVYWYQQSLDQGLQFLIQYYNGEERAKGNILERFSAQQFPDLHSELNLSSLELGDSALYFCASSVAAASSYEQYFGPGTRLTVT.

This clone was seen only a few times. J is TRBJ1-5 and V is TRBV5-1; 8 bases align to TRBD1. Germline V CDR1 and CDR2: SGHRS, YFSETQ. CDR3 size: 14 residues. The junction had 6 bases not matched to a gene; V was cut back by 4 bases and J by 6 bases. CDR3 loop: CASSTGQGGQPQHF. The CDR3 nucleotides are TGCGCCAGCAGCACAGGACAGGGAGGTCAGCCCCAGCATTTT. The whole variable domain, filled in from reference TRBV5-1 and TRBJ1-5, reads KAGVTQTPRYLIKTRGQQVTLSCSPISGHRSVSWYQQTPGQGLQFLFEYFSETQRNKGNFPGRFSGRQFSNSRSEMNVSTLELGDSALYLCASSTGQGGQPQHFGDGTRLSIL.

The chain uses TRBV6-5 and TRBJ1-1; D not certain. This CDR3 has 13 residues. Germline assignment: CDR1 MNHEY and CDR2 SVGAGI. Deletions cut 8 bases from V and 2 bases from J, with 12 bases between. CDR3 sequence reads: CASLGRQNTEAFF. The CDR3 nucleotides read TGTGCCAGCCTCGGACGGCAAAACACTGAAGCTTTCTTT.

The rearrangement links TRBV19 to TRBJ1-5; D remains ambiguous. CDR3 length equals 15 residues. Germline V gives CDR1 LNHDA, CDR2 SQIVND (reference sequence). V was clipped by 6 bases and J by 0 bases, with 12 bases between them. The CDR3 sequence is CASSLPWYSNQPQHF. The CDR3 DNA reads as TGTGCCAGTAGCCTCCCCTGGTATAGCAATCAGCCCCAGCATTTT.

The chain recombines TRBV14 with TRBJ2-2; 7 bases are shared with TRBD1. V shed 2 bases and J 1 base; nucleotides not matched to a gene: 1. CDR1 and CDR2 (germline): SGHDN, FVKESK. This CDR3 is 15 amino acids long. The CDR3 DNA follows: TGTGCCAGCAGCCAAAACAGGGGGAACACCGGGGAGCTGTTTTTT. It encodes CASSQNRGNTGELFF. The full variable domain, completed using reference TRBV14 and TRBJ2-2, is EAGVTQFPSHSVIEKGQTVTLRCDPISGHDNLYWYRRVMGKEIKFLLHFVKESKQDESGMPNNRFLAERTGGTYSTLKVQPAELEDSGVYFCASSQNRGNTGELFFGEGSRLTVL.

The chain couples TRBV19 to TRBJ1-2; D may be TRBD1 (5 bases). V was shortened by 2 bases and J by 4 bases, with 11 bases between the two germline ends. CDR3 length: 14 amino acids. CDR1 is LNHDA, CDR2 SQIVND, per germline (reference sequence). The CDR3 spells CASSISGTTYGYTF. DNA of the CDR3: TGTGCCAGTAGTATATCGGGGACCACCTATGGCTACACCTTC.

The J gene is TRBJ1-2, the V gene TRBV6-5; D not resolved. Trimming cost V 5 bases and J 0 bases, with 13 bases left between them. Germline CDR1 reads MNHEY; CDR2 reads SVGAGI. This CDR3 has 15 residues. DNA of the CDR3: TGTGCCAGCAGTCAAACGGGGAGGACTAACTATGGCTACACCTTC. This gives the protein CASSQTGRTNYGYTF.

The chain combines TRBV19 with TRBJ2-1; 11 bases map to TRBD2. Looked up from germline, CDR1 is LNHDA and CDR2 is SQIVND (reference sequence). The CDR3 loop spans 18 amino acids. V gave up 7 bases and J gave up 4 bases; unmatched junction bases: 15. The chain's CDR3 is CASKMAGVGTSGYNEQFF. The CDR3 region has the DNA TGTGCCAGTAAGATGGCAGGGGTAGGGACTAGCGGATACAATGAGCAGTTCTTC.

The CDR3 here is CASSSQGDSTDTQYF. Here the CDR3 DNA reads TGCGCCAGCAGCTCGCAAGGGGACAGCACAGATACGCAGTATTTT. The chain combines TRBV5-1 with TRBJ2-3; D tentatively reads TRBD1 or TRBD2 (5 bases each). Trimming shortened V by 3 bases and J by 0 bases, and 11 bases separated the two germline ends. The CDR3 is made up of 15 amino acids. Germline CDR1 reads SGHRS; CDR2 reads YFSETQ.

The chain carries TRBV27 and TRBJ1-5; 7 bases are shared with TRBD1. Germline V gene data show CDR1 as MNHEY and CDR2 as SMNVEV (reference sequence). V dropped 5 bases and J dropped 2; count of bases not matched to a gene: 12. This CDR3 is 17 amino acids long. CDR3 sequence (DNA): TGTGCCAGCAGTCCCAGGGGGAAGGGGGGCGGCAATCAGCCCCAGCATTTT. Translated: CASSPRGKGGGNQPQHF.

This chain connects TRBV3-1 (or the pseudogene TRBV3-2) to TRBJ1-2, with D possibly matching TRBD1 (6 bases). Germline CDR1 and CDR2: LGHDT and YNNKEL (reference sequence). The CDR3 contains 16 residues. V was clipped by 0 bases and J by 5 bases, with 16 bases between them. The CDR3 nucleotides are TGTGCCAGCAGCCAAGAGGGGATAGACAGGAAGTATGGCTACACCTTC. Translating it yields CASSQEGIDRKYGYTF.

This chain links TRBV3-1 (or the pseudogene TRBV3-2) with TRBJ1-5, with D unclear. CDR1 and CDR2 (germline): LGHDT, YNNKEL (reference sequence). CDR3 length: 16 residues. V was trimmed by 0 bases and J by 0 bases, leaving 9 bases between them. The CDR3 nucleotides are TGTGCCAGCAGCCAAGATGTCCTGTATAGCAATCAGCCCCAGCATTTT. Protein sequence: CASSQDVLYSNQPQHF.

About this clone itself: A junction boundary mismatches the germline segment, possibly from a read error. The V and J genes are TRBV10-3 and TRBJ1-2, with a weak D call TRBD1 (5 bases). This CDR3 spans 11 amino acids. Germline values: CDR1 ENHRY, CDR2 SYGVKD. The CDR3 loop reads CATSGGVGYTF. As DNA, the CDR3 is TGTGCCACCAGTGGGGGGGTAGGCTACACCTTC.

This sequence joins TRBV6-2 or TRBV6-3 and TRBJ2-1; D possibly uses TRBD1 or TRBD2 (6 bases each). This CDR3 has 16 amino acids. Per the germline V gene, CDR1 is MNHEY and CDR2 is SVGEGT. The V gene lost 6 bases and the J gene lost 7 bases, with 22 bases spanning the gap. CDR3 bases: TGTGCCAGCAGCAACGGGGGCGCTACCTACTTGAATGAGCAGTTCTTC. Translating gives CASSNGGATYLNEQFF.

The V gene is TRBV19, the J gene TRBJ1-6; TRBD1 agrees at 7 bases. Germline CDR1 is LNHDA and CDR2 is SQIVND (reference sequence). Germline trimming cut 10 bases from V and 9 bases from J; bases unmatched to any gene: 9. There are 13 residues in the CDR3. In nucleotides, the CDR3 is TGTGCCACCTCCGACAGGGAGGCTTCACCCCTCCACTTT. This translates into CATSDREASPLHF.

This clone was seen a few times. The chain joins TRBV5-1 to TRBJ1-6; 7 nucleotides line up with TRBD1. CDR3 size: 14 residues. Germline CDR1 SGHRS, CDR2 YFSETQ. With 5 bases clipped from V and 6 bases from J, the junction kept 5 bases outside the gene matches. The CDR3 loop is CASSEGAGNSPLHF. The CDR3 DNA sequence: TGCGCCAGCAGTGAGGGGGCGGGTAATTCACCCCTCCACTTT.

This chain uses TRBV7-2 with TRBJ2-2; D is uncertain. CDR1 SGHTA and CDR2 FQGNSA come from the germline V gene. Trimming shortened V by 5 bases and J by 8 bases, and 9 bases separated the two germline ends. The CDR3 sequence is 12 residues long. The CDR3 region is CASSNILGELFF. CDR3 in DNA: TGTGCCAGCAGCAACATATTAGGGGAGCTGTTTTTT.